Sequencing of this T cell receptor beta chain was carried out in a study of cytomegalovirus exposure and HLA in healthy donors. Overall study findings and caveats: Researchers catalogued under 200 TCR beta chains as cytomegalovirus-associated.

The sample holds a few counts of this clone. Its antigen remains unidentified. A 120-subject validation cohort, separate from the approximately 700-subject first cohort, supplied the donors. Assay: immunoSEQ multiplex PCR; the TCRdb copy retains only in-frame clones and omits some. The table has 200,000 to 300,000 clones, about 86% seen once. The length of the CDR3 is 15 residues. In germline, CDR1 is LGHNA, CDR2 YNFKEQ. With V trimmed by 1 base and J by 8 bases, 10 bases remained unmatched. The sample comprised PBMCs. The chain carries TRBV4-2 and TRBJ1-1; 7 nucleotides align to TRBD1. This receptor was taken from a woman aged 25 to 39 in good health and CMV-seropositive. The CDR3 region is CASSQGDSGGKEAFF. The CDR3, as DNA: TGTGCCAGCAGCCAAGGGGACTCAGGGGGAAAGGAAGCTTTCTTT.